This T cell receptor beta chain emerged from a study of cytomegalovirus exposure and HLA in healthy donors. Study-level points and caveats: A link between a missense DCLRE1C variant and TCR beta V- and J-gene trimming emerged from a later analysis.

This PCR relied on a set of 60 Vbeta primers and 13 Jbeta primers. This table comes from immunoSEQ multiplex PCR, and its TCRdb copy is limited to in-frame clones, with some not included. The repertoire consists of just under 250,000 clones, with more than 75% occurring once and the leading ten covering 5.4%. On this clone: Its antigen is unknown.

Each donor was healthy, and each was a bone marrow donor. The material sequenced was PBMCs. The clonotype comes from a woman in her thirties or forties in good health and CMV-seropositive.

The CDR3 coding sequence is TGCGCCAGCAGCCGTAACAGGGGCACTAATGAAAAACTGTTTTTT. Translation: CASSRNRGTNEKLFF. The chain couples TRBV5-1 to TRBJ1-4; 7 nucleotides agree with TRBD1. Germline V gene lookup returns CDR1 SGHRS and CDR2 YFSETQ. The CDR3 runs to 15 residues. The ends lost 4 bases at V and 2 bases at J; junction bases unmatched: 5. Complete variable domain (other parts from reference TRBV5-1 and TRBJ1-4): KAGVTQTPRYLIKTRGQQVTLSCSPISGHRSVSWYQQTPGQGLQFLFEYFSETQRNKGNFPGRFSGRQFSNSRSEMNVSTLELGDSALYLCASSRNRGTNEKLFFGSGTQLSVL.